These 28 T cell receptor beta chains were all obtained from the same sample, sequenced in a study of T-cell reconstitution after alpha-beta-depleted transplantation in children. Molecular barcoding with unique molecular identifiers was used for the TCRbeta library. TCRdb called the PCR reads again in MiXCR, with one record for every CDR3 protein. The repertoire has about 580,000 distinct CDR3 sequences, about 21% of them found once; the top ten carry less than 15%. The sample here was PBMCs, mostly from graft donor cells, taken 360 days after TCRalphabeta/CD19-depleted stem cell transplant. The receptors originated from a boy in the first two years of life who had a stem cell transplant for acute myeloid leukemia, so the T cells may come from the graft donor.

The rearrangement links TRBV20-1 to TRBJ1-2; D might be TRBD1 (5 bases). The CDR3 is made up of 13 amino acids. Germline V gene lookup returns CDR1 DFQATT and CDR2 SNEGSKA (reference sequence). The V end lost 1 base, the J end lost 6 bases, and 12 bases lay between the germline ends. DNA for the CDR3: TGCAGTGCTAGAGTAGTATCGGGGGATGGCTACACCTTC. As protein: CSARVVSGDGYTF.

The genes are TRBV4-2 and TRBJ2-7; 14 bases map to TRBD2. This CDR3 comprises 18 residues. Per germline, CDR1 LGHNA and CDR2 YNFKEQ. The V and J ends lost 4 bases and 2 bases, in that order; junction bases with no gene match: 10. The CDR3 region is CASSPAGLAGVRAYEQYV. CDR3 nucleotide sequence: TGTGCCAGCAGCCCGGCGGGACTAGCGGGGGTACGGGCCTACGAGCAGTACGTC.

This clonotype showed up many times. The genes are TRBV11-2 and TRBJ2-2; D is ambiguous. V was trimmed by 3 bases and J by 6 bases, leaving 5 bases between them. The CDR3 sequence is 12 residues long. The V gene's germline CDR1 is SGHAT and CDR2 FQNNGV. The CDR3 DNA is TGTGCCAGCAGCTTTCTAGCCGGGGAGCTGTTTTTT. Translating gives CASSFLAGELFF.

The chain recombines TRBV12-3 or TRBV12-4 with TRBJ2-2, with 10 nucleotides matching TRBD1. This CDR3 is built from 19 residues. CDR3 sequence: CTCCPRRRWDRGNTGELFF. The CDR3 DNA is TGTACCTGCTGTCCCCGCCGGCGGTGGGACAGGGGGAACACCGGGGAGCTGTTTTTT.

This clonotype was detected a few times. This chain joins TRBV7-3 and TRBJ2-2, with D perhaps TRBD2 (5 bases). Deletions cut 5 bases from V and 0 bases from J, with 13 bases between. The CDR3 length is 16 residues. Germline V gives CDR1 SGHTA, CDR2 FQGTGA. CDR3: CASSARTLSNTGELFF. CDR3 DNA: TGTGCCAGCAGCGCCCGGACTCTTTCGAACACCGGGGAGCTGTTTTTT.

The chain links TRBV28 to TRBJ2-3; TRBD2 agrees at 7 bases. CDR3 size: 16 residues. J lost 1 base, V lost 2 bases, and 6 bases had no gene match. The germline V gene encodes CDR1 MDHEN and CDR2 SYDVKM. The DNA of the CDR3 is TGTGCCAGCAGTTTAGCGGGGGTCCGGGGCACAGATACGCAGTATTTT. This encodes CASSLAGVRGTDTQYF.

The chain recombines TRBV27 with TRBJ1-1; 8 bases align to TRBD1. V lost 5 bases, J lost 11 bases, and 7 bases stayed unmatched. The CDR3 contains 12 residues. Germline CDR1 and CDR2: MNHEY and SMNVEV (reference sequence). This chain's CDR3 is CASSGPTGVAFF. The CDR3 DNA reads TGTGCCAGCAGTGGCCCGACAGGGGTGGCTTTCTTT.

At least ten counts were recorded for this clonotype. The V and J genes are TRBV20-1 and TRBJ2-1; D is unresolved. This CDR3 is built from 14 residues. CDR1 DFQATT and CDR2 SNEGSKA come from the germline V gene (reference sequence). Trimming stripped 6 bases from V and 6 bases from J, with 18 bases between. The CDR3 here is CSAPQGYGFNEQFF. The DNA of the CDR3 is TGCAGTGCCCCTCAAGGGTACGGGTTCAATGAGCAGTTCTTC.

The V and J genes are TRBV5-6 and TRBJ2-1, with 7 bases aligning to TRBD2. Germline assignment: CDR1 SGHDT and CDR2 YYEEEE. The CDR3 totals 14 residues. Losses at the gene ends were 5 bases for V and 7 bases for J; bases not matched to a gene: 9. In nucleotides, the CDR3 is TGTGCCAGCAGTGACGGGGGGACGGGGAATGAGCAGTTCTTC. Residues: CASSDGGTGNEQFF.

V usage is TRBV5-5 and J usage is TRBJ1-1; no firm D call. Germline V gene lookup returns CDR1 SGHKS and CDR2 YYEKEE (reference sequence). V lost 5 bases to trimming and J lost 2 bases, with 7 bases between them. CDR3 length: 12 residues. The CDR3 DNA follows: TGTGCCAGCAGAGCCGGAAACACTGAAGCTTTCTTT. It codes for CASRAGNTEAFF. The full variable domain, rest sourced from reference TRBV5-5 and TRBJ1-1, is DAGVTQSPTHLIKTRGQQVTLRCSPISGHKSVSWYQQVLGQGPQFIFQYYEKEERGRGNFPDRFSARQFPNYSSELNVNALLLGDSALYLCASRAGNTEAFFGQGTRLTVV.

This clonotype was counted ten times or more. The chain carries TRBV5-1 and TRBJ1-3, with no clear D. The germline V and J ends were trimmed by 1 base and 0 bases, with 8 bases remaining between them. Per the germline V gene, CDR1 is SGHRS and CDR2 is YFSETQ. The CDR3 sequence is 15 residues long. Here the CDR3 reads CASSLTYDSGNTIYF. CDR3 bases: TGCGCCAGCAGCTTGACGTACGACTCTGGAAACACCATATATTTT. Looking up the rest from reference TRBV5-1 and TRBJ1-3 gives the full variable domain: KAGVTQTPRYLIKTRGQQVTLSCSPISGHRSVSWYQQTPGQGLQFLFEYFSETQRNKGNFPGRFSGRQFSNSRSEMNVSTLELGDSALYLCASSLTYDSGNTIYFGEGSWLTVV.

This clonotype appeared a few times. The CDR3 region has the DNA TGTGCCATCAGTGAGTCGCAGAAAAACATTCAGTACTTC. It translates to CAISESQKNIQYF. The chain recombines TRBV10-3 with TRBJ2-4; D gene unclear. Trimming removed 0 bases from V and 4 bases from J, with 4 bases in between. CDR1 and CDR2 from the germline V gene are ENHRY and SYGVKD. CDR3 length equals 13 residues.

This clonotype was found many times. J is TRBJ1-1 and V is TRBV4-2, with D unclear. This CDR3 comprises 15 residues. V was shortened by 1 base and J by 2 bases, with 11 bases between the two germline ends. CDR1 and CDR2 (germline): LGHNA, YNFKEQ. This CDR3 is CASSQVTLLNTEAFF. The CDR3, as DNA: TGTGCCAGCAGCCAAGTTACTCTTCTCAACACTGAAGCTTTCTTT.

V and J are TRBV12-5 and TRBJ2-2; D is possibly TRBD2 (6 bases). This CDR3 spans 16 amino acids. CDR1 and CDR2 from the germline V gene are LGHNT and FRNRAP. Trimming shortened V by 6 bases and J by 3 bases, and 17 bases separated the two germline ends. The CDR3 coding sequence is TGTGCTAGTGGCCGTTCGGTGGCGGGATACACCGGGGAGCTGTTTTTT. Protein: CASGRSVAGYTGELFF.

This clonotype was seen at least ten times. The chain employs TRBV4-3 and TRBJ2-7; 9 nucleotides line up with TRBD1. CDR3 length equals 16 residues. The J segment lost 2 bases and the V segment lost 0 bases, leaving 5 bases of the junction unmatched. The germline V gene encodes CDR1 LGHNA and CDR2 YSLEER. The CDR3: CASSQDPGQGPYEQYF. DNA for the CDR3: TGCGCCAGCAGCCAAGATCCGGGACAGGGTCCCTACGAGCAGTACTTC.

The chain recombines TRBV4-1 with TRBJ2-7; TRBD1 or TRBD2 may be the D gene (5 bases each). Germline CDR1 MGHRA, CDR2 YSYEKL. The CDR3 contains 14 residues. Trimming shortened V by 4 bases and J by 2 bases, and 12 bases separated the two germline ends. CDR3 nucleotide sequence: TGCGCCAGCAGCCCCCGGGACGGAACCTACGAGCAGTACTTC. It is translated as CASSPRDGTYEQYF.

This chain links TRBV12-3 or TRBV12-4 with TRBJ2-2; a weak D match, TRBD1 (5 bases). CDR3 length equals 16 residues. V lost 5 bases, J lost 1 base, and 14 bases lay in between. The CDR3 nucleotides read TGTGCCAGCAGTCCGCCGAGGACACAGAACACCGGGGAGCTGTTTTTT. Translation gives CASSPPRTQNTGELFF.

The rearrangement uses TRBV7-9 and TRBJ1-1, with 7 bases lining up with TRBD1. This CDR3 comprises 16 residues. The germline V gene has CDR1 SEHNR and CDR2 FQNEAQ (reference sequence). Trimming at V came to 5 bases and at J to 2 bases, leaving 11 bases not matched to a gene. CDR3 protein: CASSQLTGNGNTEAFF. The CDR3, as DNA: TGTGCCAGCAGCCAGCTGACAGGGAACGGTAACACTGAAGCTTTCTTT.

The rearrangement links TRBV20-1 to TRBJ2-7, with TRBD1 matching over 7 bases. Losses at the gene ends were 1 base for V and 2 bases for J; bases not matched to a gene: 5. Germline loops: CDR1 DFQATT, CDR2 SNEGSKA (reference sequence). CDR3 length equals 14 residues. The CDR3 loop reads CSARADRAPYEQYF. CDR3 DNA sequence: TGCAGTGCTAGAGCCGACAGGGCCCCCTACGAGCAGTACTTC.

This clonotype was seen a few times. The chain recombines TRBV20-1 with TRBJ1-2; D remains ambiguous. The CDR3 extends over 17 amino acids. Germline V gene data show CDR1 as DFQATT and CDR2 as SNEGSKA (reference sequence). V lost 4 bases, J lost 1 base, and 22 bases lay in between. CDR3 DNA sequence: TGCAGTGCTAATTCCCCCTTCGGGGTAGGATTTAACTATGGCTACACCTTC. Protein sequence: CSANSPFGVGFNYGYTF.

The chain recombines TRBV5-1 with TRBJ2-3; 7 nucleotides line up with TRBD1. Trimming at V came to 4 bases and at J to 0 bases, leaving 5 bases not matched to a gene. The CDR3 contains 15 residues. Germline V CDR1 and CDR2: SGHRS, YFSETQ. CDR3 loop: CASSTGQSSTDTQYF. The CDR3 coding sequence is TGCGCCAGCAGCACGGGACAGAGTAGCACAGATACGCAGTATTTT.

This clonotype was observed a few times. The chain couples TRBV29-1 to TRBJ2-2; D is perhaps TRBD1 or TRBD2 (5 bases each). V lost 7 bases to trimming and J lost 6 bases, with 15 bases between them. Germline CDR1 is SQVTM and CDR2 is ANQGSEA. The CDR3 sequence is 13 residues long. The CDR3 sequence is CSAERGASGELFF. The CDR3, as DNA: TGCAGCGCCGAGAGGGGAGCCTCCGGGGAGCTGTTTTTT.

This clonotype was detected many times. V usage is TRBV15 and J usage is TRBJ2-5, with TRBD1 identical over 9 bases. V dropped 4 bases and J dropped 5; count of bases not matched to a gene: 11. This CDR3 comprises 16 residues. Germline V gene sequence: CDR1 LNHNV, CDR2 YYDKDF (reference sequence). The DNA of the CDR3 is TGTGCCACCAGCATCGACCGACAGGGGGTACGGGAGACCCAGTACTTC. The encoded protein is CATSIDRQGVRETQYF.

This chain links TRBV3-1 with TRBJ2-6; D uncertain. The CDR3 is made up of 18 amino acids. The germline gives CDR1 LGHDT, CDR2 YNNKEL (reference sequence). For the CDR3, the DNA is TGTACCATCAGCCCGACTGGTCCAGGTGGCTCTGGGGCCAACGTCCTGACTTTC. Protein: CTISPTGPGGSGANVLTF.

This clonotype was counted many times. This chain uses TRBV6-1 with TRBJ2-7; 7 bases map to TRBD1. Per germline, CDR1 MNHNS and CDR2 SASEGT. The V gene end was trimmed by 6 bases and the J gene end by 3 bases; junction bases not matched to a gene: 11. The CDR3 contains 15 residues. The CDR3 loop is CASRDGTDLYYEQYF. In DNA, the CDR3 is TGTGCCAGCAGAGATGGGACAGACCTTTACTACGAGCAGTACTTC.

The chain carries TRBV12-3 or TRBV12-4 and TRBJ1-1, with D maybe TRBD1 (5 bases). Trimming stripped 4 bases from V and 0 bases from J, with 9 bases between. This CDR3 is 14 amino acids long. For the CDR3, the DNA is TGTGCCAGCAGTTGGCACAGGATGAACACTGAAGCTTTCTTT. It translates to CASSWHRMNTEAFF.

This chain joins TRBV10-3 and TRBJ1-1; TRBD1 matches at 9 bases. V lost 6 bases, J lost 1 base, and 3 bases stayed unmatched. CDR1 and CDR2 from the germline V gene are ENHRY and SYGVKD. The CDR3 consists of 14 residues. The CDR3 sequence: CAIRRTGENTEAFF. The CDR3, as DNA: TGTGCCATCAGGAGGACAGGGGAGAACACTGAAGCTTTCTTT.

This clonotype was counted at least ten times. The rearrangement uses TRBV4-3 and TRBJ2-5, with D hard to call. Trimming removed 1 base at V and 0 bases at J, with 15 bases between. The CDR3 sequence is 17 residues long. The V gene's germline CDR1 is LGHNA and CDR2 YSLEER. For the CDR3, the DNA is TGCGCCAGCAGCCAAGGGACGGACCGGTGGTACCAAGAGACCCAGTACTTC. This encodes CASSQGTDRWYQETQYF.